These 14 T cell receptor beta chains share one sample of origin, sequenced in a study of cytomegalovirus exposure and HLA in healthy donors. The PCR had 60 Vbeta and 13 Jbeta primers. Method: immunoSEQ multiplex PCR; TCRdb's copy keeps in-frame clones and lacks some. The sample lists about 200,000 clones; over 80% were seen once. The sample was PBMCs. These receptors all come from a boy aged 2 to 10 in good health and CMV-seronegative.

The chain couples TRBV15 to TRBJ2-7; D possibly corresponds to TRBD1 (7 bases). Trimming left V 0 bases short and J 3 bases short, with 15 bases between. There are 16 residues in the CDR3. Germline V CDR1 and CDR2: LNHNV, YYDKDF (reference sequence). The CDR3 DNA reads as TGTGCCACCAGCAGAGATCCGCGGGACAGCAACTACGAGCAGTACTTC. Residues: CATSRDPRDSNYEQYF.

A few counts support this clone. The V gene is TRBV29-1, the J gene TRBJ1-1, with D hard to call. The V gene lost 6 bases and the J gene lost 0 bases, with 11 bases spanning the gap. The germline gives CDR1 SQVTM, CDR2 ANQGSEA. The CDR3 length is 13 residues. Here the CDR3 reads CSVSQNLNTEAFF. CDR3 nucleotide sequence: TGCAGCGTCTCACAGAATCTGAACACTGAAGCTTTCTTT.

This clone was seen just once. This chain connects TRBV5-1 to TRBJ1-5; 8 nucleotides align to TRBD1. Looked up from germline, CDR1 is SGHRS and CDR2 is YFSETQ. Trimming removed 4 bases from V and 3 bases from J; junction bases left unmatched: 9. The CDR3 length is 16 residues. CDR3 loop: CASSPRRGPTNQPQHF. In DNA form, the CDR3 reads TGCGCCAGCAGCCCCCGCAGGGGGCCTACCAATCAGCCCCAGCATTTT.

CDR3 in amino acids: CATKTIAGGPYEQYF. The CDR3 DNA follows: TGTGCCACCAAAACAATAGCGGGAGGACCCTACGAGCAGTACTTC. The chain employs TRBV7-2 and TRBJ2-7; TRBD2 agrees at 10 bases. This CDR3 is 15 amino acids long. Germline trimming cut 10 bases from V and 2 bases from J; bases unmatched to any gene: 11. The germline V gene has CDR1 SGHTA and CDR2 FQGNSA. The complete variable domain, with remaining parts taken from reference TRBV7-2 and TRBJ2-7, reads GAGVSQSPSNKVTEKGKDVELRCDPISGHTALYWYRQSLGQGLEFLIYFQGNSAPDKSGLPSDRFSAERTGGSVSTLTIQRTQQEDSAVYLCATKTIAGGPYEQYFGPGTRLTVT.

V is TRBV10-3 and J is TRBJ1-2; D is ambiguous. The V gene's germline CDR1 is ENHRY and CDR2 SYGVKD. This CDR3 has 11 residues. The V end lost 8 bases, the J end lost 3 bases, and 7 bases lay between the germline ends. The CDR3 sequence: CAIGDDYGYTF. The CDR3 DNA is TGTGCCATCGGAGACGACTATGGCTACACCTTC.

This clone was seen once. The chain uses TRBV19 and TRBJ1-5; tentative D call: TRBD1 (5 bases). Germline V gene data show CDR1 as LNHDA and CDR2 as SQIVND (reference sequence). Between the trimmed V and J ends, which lost 3 bases and 2 bases, there was a span of 11 bases. There are 15 residues in the CDR3. The CDR3 region is CASSIQGVRNQPQHF. In DNA, the CDR3 is TGTGCCAGTAGTATCCAGGGCGTGCGCAATCAGCCCCAGCATTTT.

This chain links TRBV6-6 with TRBJ1-5; D remains ambiguous. Trimming stripped 5 bases from V and 5 bases from J, with 13 bases between. There are 14 residues in the CDR3. The germline V gene has CDR1 MNHNY and CDR2 SVGAGI (reference sequence). Written as DNA, the CDR3 is TGTGCCAGCAGTCATAAACAACTAGATCAGCCCCAGCATTTT. It yields the protein CASSHKQLDQPQHF.

V and J are TRBV7-2 and TRBJ2-5; 7 bases are a match to TRBD2. Germline CDR1 SGHTA, CDR2 FQGNSA. The CDR3 is made up of 16 amino acids. The J segment lost 3 bases and the V segment lost 2 bases, leaving 9 bases of the junction unmatched. This CDR3 is CASSLPRLGREETQYF. CDR3 DNA: TGTGCCAGCAGCTTACCCCGACTGGGGAGGGAAGAGACCCAGTACTTC.

The DNA for the CDR3 is TGCAGCGTTGTTGGGGCCGCGAACACCGGGGAGCTGTTTTTT. Its translation: CSVVGAANTGELFF. The chain employs TRBV29-1 and TRBJ2-2; D might be TRBD1 (5 bases). This CDR3 spans 14 amino acids. Trimming took 4 bases from V and 0 from J, leaving 9 bases between them. Per the germline V gene, CDR1 is SQVTM and CDR2 is ANQGSEA.

This clone occurred a few times. The rearrangement joins TRBV27 to TRBJ1-1; 9 bases are a match to TRBD1. Germline-derived CDR1 and CDR2 are MNHEY and SMNVEV (reference sequence). The CDR3 covers 15 residues. The junction had 9 bases not matched to a gene; V was cut back by 5 bases and J by 5 bases. The CDR3 sequence is CASSLQGASRTEAFF. In DNA form, the CDR3 reads TGTGCCAGCAGTCTACAGGGGGCTTCCAGGACTGAAGCTTTCTTT.

The chain employs TRBV27 and TRBJ2-1, with TRBD2 matching over 12 bases. V was pared by 8 bases and J by 3 bases, with 2 bases of the junction left unmatched. The CDR3 runs to 14 residues. The germline gives CDR1 MNHEY, CDR2 SMNVEV (reference sequence). The CDR3, as DNA: TGTGCCAGCTCGACTAGCGGGAGCTACAATGAGCAGTTCTTC. Its translation: CASSTSGSYNEQFF.

CDR3 residues: CASRPSLRQPQHF. In DNA form, the CDR3 reads TGTGCCAGCAGACCATCTCTTAGACAGCCCCAGCATTTT. The rearrangement uses TRBV28 and TRBJ1-5, with D uncertain. Germline CDR1 is MDHEN and CDR2 is SYDVKM. V gave up 6 bases and J gave up 7 bases, with 13 bases separating them. The CDR3 runs 13 residues.

This chain uses TRBV5-1 with TRBJ2-2; maybe TRBD2 (6 bases). Germline V CDR1 and CDR2: SGHRS, YFSETQ. V was pared by 3 bases and J by 3 bases, with 15 bases between. CDR3 length equals 16 residues. For the CDR3, the DNA is TGCGCCAGCAGCTCCCAACTAGCAGGCGACACCGGGGAGCTGTTTTTT. It encodes CASSSQLAGDTGELFF.

The chain couples TRBV5-1 to TRBJ2-5, with 12 bases that match TRBD1. The assigned J gene may be wrong: the sequence end matches TRBJ2-7 better. The CDR3 extends over 18 amino acids. Per the germline V gene, CDR1 is SGHRS and CDR2 is YFSETQ. The CDR3 loop reads CASSFRDRGRNSLYEQYF. As DNA, the CDR3 is TGCGCCAGCAGCTTCCGGGACAGGGGGCGAAATTCTCTCTACGAGCAGTACTTC.